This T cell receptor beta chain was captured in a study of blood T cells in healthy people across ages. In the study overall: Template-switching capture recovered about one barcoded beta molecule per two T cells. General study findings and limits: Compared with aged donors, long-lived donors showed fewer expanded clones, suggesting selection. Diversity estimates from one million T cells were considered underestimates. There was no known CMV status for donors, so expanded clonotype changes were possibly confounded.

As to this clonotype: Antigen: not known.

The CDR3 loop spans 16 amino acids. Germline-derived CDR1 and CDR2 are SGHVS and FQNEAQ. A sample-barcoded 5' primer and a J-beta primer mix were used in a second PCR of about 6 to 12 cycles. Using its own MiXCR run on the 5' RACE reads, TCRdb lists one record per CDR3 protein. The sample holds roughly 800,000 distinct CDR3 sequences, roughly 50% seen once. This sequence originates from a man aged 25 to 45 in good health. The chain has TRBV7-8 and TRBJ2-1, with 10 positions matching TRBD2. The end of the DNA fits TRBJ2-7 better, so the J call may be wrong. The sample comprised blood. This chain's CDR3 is CASSFLAGATYNEQYF. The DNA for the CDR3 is TGTGCCAGCAGCTTCCTAGCGGGAGCCACCTACAATGAGCAGTACTTC.